This T cell receptor (beta chain) was sequenced for a study of control samples from healthy donors and cancer patients. The data were produced by immunoSEQ multiplex PCR, yet TCRdb's version contains in-frame clones alone and is incomplete. The data show 100,000 to 150,000 clones, 75% to 95% seen once. Sequences were obtained from blood. This sequence was found in a man aged 18 to 30 in good health.

The CDR3 spells CASSIRLDYEQYF. CDR3 nucleotides: TGTGCCAGTAGTATAAGGCTTGACTACGAGCAGTACTTC. The J gene is TRBJ2-7, the V gene TRBV19; D unresolved. Trimming cost V 2 bases and J 3 bases, with 8 bases left between them. The CDR3 totals 13 residues. Germline V gene sequence: CDR1 LNHDA, CDR2 SQIVND (reference sequence).